This T cell receptor beta chain was retrieved from a study of early T cells in non-severe SARS-CoV-2 infection. Study-wide background: Bulk RNA from unsorted whole blood was sequenced; chains were unpaired.

This clonotype was counted a single time. Its specificity is unknown. Overall study findings and caveats: VDJdb matches were skewed toward anti-spike CD8 T cell responses.

TCRdb fed the 5' RACE reads into MiXCR, producing one record per CDR3 protein. The profile shows approximately 68,000 distinct CDR3 sequences, over 9% of them singletons. The germline gives CDR1 LGHDT, CDR2 YNNKEL (reference sequence). Trimming removed 4 bases from V and 2 bases from J, with 9 bases in between. The CDR3 is 13 residues long. The chain joins TRBV3-1 to TRBJ2-7, with TRBD2 as a possible D gene (5 bases). The sequence derives from an adult who was a healthcare worker with PCR-confirmed SARS-CoV-2 infection or an uninfected control (not recorded which). This specimen consisted of whole blood, obtained at baseline. In DNA form, the CDR3 reads TGTGCCAGCAGCCGGACTTCCACCTACGAGCAGTACTTC. It specifies CASSRTSTYEQYF.